The clone carrying this T cell receptor beta chain was seen a handful of times. This specimen comes from a study of regulatory T cells in long-lasting Graves disease. Study summary: By definition, persistent Graves' disease involved antithyroid drugs for over 5 years alongside positive TSH receptor antibodies.

This CDR3 contains 14 residues. J was trimmed by 5 bases and V by 10 bases; bases with no gene match: 11. Germline V gene lookup returns CDR1 ENHRY and CDR2 SYGVKD. Documented time point: persistent/refractory GD, antithyroid drugs over 5 years with positive TRAb. Generation of the TCR library employed RNA extracted from PBMCs. iRepertoire HTBI primers and Arm-PCR of CDR3 regions built TCR beta libraries. In TCRdb, the multiplex PCR reads were re-called with MiXCR into one record per CDR3 protein. The sample lists 300,000 or so distinct CDR3 sequences, around a fifth occurring once. The source of this sequence is a female donor with Graves disease. J is TRBJ1-1 and V is TRBV10-3; 9 positions agree with TRBD1. The material was peripheral blood mononuclear cells (PBMCs), obtained when the disease was refractory, from a patient treated with antithyroid drugs. CDR3 sequence (DNA): TGTGCCACCTCCGGGACAGGGTTGGGGACTGAAGCTTTCTTT. Its translation is CATSGTGLGTEAFF.